The TCR beta chain described here comes from a study of metastatic and nonmetastatic thyroid tumors. Overall study context: From malignant and benign thyroid patients, repertoires in blood and in tumor or nodule tissue were compared. The study's findings and limits: Malignant thyroid tumors reportedly had TCR beta diversity that was significantly higher than in benign nodules, in blood and tumor.

Per the authors' pipeline: A classifier for distant metastasis in papillary thyroid cancer was constructed using CDR3 differences observed across clinicopathological groups. With MiXCR, TCRdb called clones anew from the PCR reads. These V and J calls derive from TCRdb rather than the authors' analysis. Among 40,000 or so clones listed, around 16% were seen once. A remark on this clone: Its antigen is undetermined.

Germline V CDR1 and CDR2: DFQATT, SNEGSKA (reference sequence). This CDR3 has 13 amino acids. V shed 6 bases, J shed 7 bases, and the junction held 4 bases outside the gene matches. Until they underwent thyroid surgery, no patient had received any treatment. Input material: tumor tissue. The clonotype originates from a female donor with papillary thyroid cancer or a benign thyroid nodule (not recorded which). Some clones in this sample may be carry-over from other donors' samples. The J gene is TRBJ2-7, the V gene TRBV20-1; 15 bases match TRBD2. The CDR3 bases are TGCAGTGCCAAGGGGACTAGCGGGGGGGAGCAGTACTTC. It yields the protein CSAKGTSGGEQYF.